This TCR beta chain was sequenced in a study of blood T cell repertoires in COVID-19. Overall study context: Acute-phase and convalescent COVID-19 samples originated in the United States, Italy and Spain. Sample material is recorded as cDNA or gDNA derived from T cells, B-cell-depleted T cells, or PBMCs.

Under the authors' procedure: Amplification from reference gene primers served as the basis for estimated nucleated cell counts. TCRdb's copy holds only in-frame clones and misses some; the assay was immunoSEQ multiplex PCR. V, J and clone size are those of that table, while D and trimming were read from the DNA. This sample has over 120,000 clones, with about 86% found just once. V gave up 6 bases and J gave up 3 bases, with 12 bases separating them. The CDR3 runs to 13 residues. The germline V gene encodes CDR1 SEHNR and CDR2 FQNEAQ (reference sequence). This clone was detected once. This rearrangement joins TRBV7-9 to TRBJ2-7, with D perhaps TRBD2 (5 bases). The sequenced sample consisted of peripheral blood. The receptor was isolated from a human donor in a cohort sampled during active COVID-19. The CDR3 DNA reads as TGTGCCAGCAGAAAAGAAGGGAGCTACGAGCAGTACTTC. Its protein product is CASRKEGSYEQYF.